This record looks at one TCR beta chain sequence and its context. The target antigen is unknown. Within the sample, other DNA sequences also encode this same CDR3. The CDR3 is made up of 13 amino acids. Trimming removed 1 base at V and 1 base at J, with 4 bases between. Germline V gene lookup returns CDR1 SEHNR and CDR2 FQNEAQ (reference sequence). Produced via immunoSEQ multiplex PCR; TCRdb's table is partial and in-frame only. The data show approximately 1,500,000 clones, approximately 97% seen once. This sample stems from a study of shared clonotypes between healthy human individuals. Overall study findings and caveats: Naive subsets usually exceeded memory subsets in estimated richness.

The chain couples TRBV7-9 to TRBJ1-1, with D uncertain. This sequence originates from a man between 25 and 39 years old in good health. Sequencing was performed on naive CD4+ T cells sorted from blood. Described subset: CD45RA+ positively selected. The CDR3 is CASSLDPNTEAFF. The DNA for the CDR3 is TGTGCCAGCAGCTTAGACCCGAACACTGAAGCTTTCTTT.